This TCR beta chain stems from a study of Graves' ophthalmopathy and Graves' hyperthyroidism. V lost 3 bases and J lost 5, with 10 bases in between. CDR3 size: 13 residues. Per the germline V gene, CDR1 is LNHDA and CDR2 is SQIVND (reference sequence). The TCR beta CDR3 regions underwent amplification from RNA transcripts. The library came from an HTBI-primed first-round RT-PCR and a second-round multiplex PCR. From the multiplex PCR reads, TCRdb called clonotypes with MiXCR, one entry per CDR3 protein. The repertoire has about 370,000 distinct CDR3 sequences, approximately 18% of them found once; the top ten carry 2% to 3%. This clonotype was seen repeatedly, ten times or more. In this cohort's terms, stable hyperthyroidism meant no ophthalmopathy by 18 months of follow-up.

The chain employs TRBV19 and TRBJ1-2; D not certain. The sequence derives from an adult woman with stable Graves' hyperthyroidism. What was sequenced was peripheral blood. The CDR3 loop reads CASSMDPRYGYTF. The CDR3, as DNA: TGTGCCAGTAGTATGGACCCGAGGTATGGCTACACCTTC.